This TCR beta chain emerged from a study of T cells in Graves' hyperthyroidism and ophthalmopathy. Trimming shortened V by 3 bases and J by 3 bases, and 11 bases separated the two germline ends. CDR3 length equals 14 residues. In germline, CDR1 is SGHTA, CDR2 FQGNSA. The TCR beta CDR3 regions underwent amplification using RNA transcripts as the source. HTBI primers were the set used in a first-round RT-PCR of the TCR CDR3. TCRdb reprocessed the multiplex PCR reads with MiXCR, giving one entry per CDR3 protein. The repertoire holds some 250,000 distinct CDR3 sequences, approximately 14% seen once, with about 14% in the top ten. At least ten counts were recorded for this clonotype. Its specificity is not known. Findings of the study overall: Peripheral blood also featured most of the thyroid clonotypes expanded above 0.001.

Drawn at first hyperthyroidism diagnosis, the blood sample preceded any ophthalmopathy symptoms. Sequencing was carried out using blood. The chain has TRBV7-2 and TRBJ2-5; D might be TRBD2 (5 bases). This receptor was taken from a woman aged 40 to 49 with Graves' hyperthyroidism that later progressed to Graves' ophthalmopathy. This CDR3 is CASSFQTGEETQYF. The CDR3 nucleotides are TGTGCCAGCAGCTTTCAGACCGGGGAAGAGACCCAGTACTTC.